This is a list of T cell receptor beta chains from one sample in a study of shared clonotypes between healthy human individuals. The repertoire was sequenced with immunoSEQ multiplex PCR; TCRdb's copy has only in-frame clones and lacks some. This sample has around 580,000 clones, with roughly 98% found just once. What was sequenced was naive CD8+ T cells sorted from blood. Source of these receptors: a man younger than 45 in good health. CDR3s include the opening cysteine and the closing phenylalanine or tryptophan. The D gene is left open where the match is weak.

j_call v_call d_call cdr3_aa cdr3_nt
TRBJ2-3 TRBV9 TRBD1 CASSAWDSSGTDTQYF TGTGCCAGCAGCGCATGGGACAGCTCCGGGACAGATACGCAGTATTTT
TRBJ2-1 TRBV7-8 TRBD2 CASSSPSGSGNEQFF TGTGCCAGCAGCTCCCCTAGCGGGTCTGGGAATGAGCAGTTCTTC
TRBJ1-2 TRBV7-9 NA CASSLGGVERFTYGYTF TGTGCCAGCAGCTTAGGGGGAGTTGAGAGATTCACCTATGGCTACACCTTC
TRBJ2-5 TRBV6-1 NA CASSEAWGRAQETQYF TGTGCCAGCAGTGAAGCGTGGGGTCGGGCTCAAGAGACCCAGTACTTC
TRBJ1-5 TRBV5-6 NA CASQLGNQPQHF TGTGCCAGCCAGCTGGGGAATCAGCCCCAGCATTTT
TRBJ2-7 TRBV2 NA CASSEGGESYEQYF TGTGCCAGCAGTGAGGGCGGGGAGTCCTACGAGCAGTACTTC
TRBJ2-7 TRBV28 NA CASTLDSLGAYEQYF TGTGCCAGCACCCTTGACTCACTGGGGGCCTACGAGCAGTACTTC
TRBJ2-3 TRBV19 TRBD2 CASSIVLAVTDTQYF TGTGCCAGTAGTATAGTACTAGCGGTCACAGATACGCAGTATTTT
TRBJ1-1 TRBV9 NA CASSPPPEGRQNTEAFF TGTGCCAGCAGCCCACCTCCTGAGGGGCGACAGAACACTGAAGCTTTCTTT
TRBJ2-7 TRBV10-3 NA CAIRDLSYEQYF TGTGCCATCAGGGATCTATCCTACGAGCAGTACTTC
TRBJ2-5 TRBV5-5 NA CASSPTSSQETQYF TGTGCCAGCAGCCCGACTAGTAGTCAAGAGACCCAGTACTTC
TRBJ2-7 TRBV11-1 TRBD1 CASSPRDRVHEQYF TGTGCCAGCAGCCCCCGGGACAGGGTCCACGAGCAGTACTTC
TRBJ2-7 TRBV7-9 NA CASSFSSAQNEQYF TGTGCCAGCAGCTTTTCTAGCGCCCAAAACGAGCAGTACTTC
TRBJ2-7 TRBV14 NA CASSFRQRGYEQYF TGTGCCAGCAGCTTTCGACAGAGAGGCTACGAGCAGTACTTC
TRBJ2-6 TRBV5-8 NA CASSSPDSGANVLTF TGTGCCAGCAGCTCTCCGGACTCTGGGGCCAACGTCCTGACTTTC
TRBJ1-2 TRBV29-1 NA CSAGGFEGNYGYTF TGCAGCGCCGGAGGTTTCGAAGGGAACTATGGCTACACCTTC
TRBJ2-3 TRBV6-1 NA CASSERWHSTDTQYF TGTGCCAGCAGTGAGAGGTGGCACAGCACAGATACGCAGTATTTT
TRBJ2-1 TRBV9 TRBD2 CASSLSGAGGNEQFF TGTGCCAGCAGTCTCAGCGGAGCCGGGGGGAATGAGCAGTTCTTC
TRBJ1-5 TRBV16 NA CASSHNSGLQYSNQPQHF TGTGCCAGCAGCCACAATTCCGGCCTACAGTATAGCAATCAGCCCCAGCATTTT
TRBJ2-7 TRBV12-5 TRBD1 CASGDDRGLHEQYF TGTGCTAGTGGTGACGACAGGGGGCTCCACGAGCAGTACTTC
TRBJ1-2 TRBV2 NA CASSEPTVAGYGYTF TGTGCCAGCAGTGAACCCACGGTGGCGGGATATGGCTACACCTTC
TRBJ2-1 TRBV11-2 TRBD2 CASSPGTSGRDEQFF TGTGCCAGCAGCCCAGGGACTAGCGGGAGGGATGAGCAGTTCTTC
TRBJ2-1 TRBV11-2 NA CASSYQGEQFF TGTGCCAGCAGCTACCAGGGAGAGCAGTTCTTC
TRBJ2-7 TRBV5-5 NA CASSPFFGSDEQYF TGTGCCAGCAGCCCCTTTTTCGGGAGCGATGAGCAGTACTTC
TRBJ2-7 TRBV4-3 NA CASSQDTGPYEQYF TGCGCCAGCAGCCAAGACACAGGACCCTACGAGCAGTACTTC
TRBJ2-3 TRBV7-8 NA CASSLGRGGGTDTQYF TGTGCCAGCAGCTTAGGGCGCGGAGGGGGCACAGATACGCAGTATTTT
TRBJ2-5 TRBV27 TRBD2 CASRRGTSGILETQYF TGTGCCAGCCGCCGAGGTACTAGCGGGATTCTGGAGACCCAGTACTTC
TRBJ2-1 TRBV7-9 TRBD1 CASSPDRAYNEQFF TGTGCCAGCAGCCCTGACAGGGCCTACAATGAGCAGTTCTTC
TRBJ1-1 TRBV7-9 NA CASSFPLNTEAFF TGTGCCAGCAGCTTCCCCCTGAACACTGAAGCTTTCTTT
TRBJ2-1 TRBV2 TRBD2 CASSGTSGDSYNEQFF TGTGCCAGCAGCGGGACTAGCGGGGACTCCTACAATGAGCAGTTCTTC
TRBJ2-7 TRBV7-9 TRBD1 CASSRGQGARYEQYF TGTGCCAGCAGCCGAGGACAGGGGGCGAGGTACGAGCAGTACTTC